Listed below are T cell receptor beta chains from one sample, sequenced in a study of cytomegalovirus exposure and HLA in healthy donors. Sequencing was performed with immunoSEQ multiplex PCR; in TCRdb, only in-frame clones are kept and a portion is missing. This table holds about 76,000 clones, around 70% found once. Material for sequencing was PBMCs. These receptors all come from a woman aged 40 to 50 in good health and CMV-seropositive. The CDR3 runs from the conserved cysteine through the conserved F or W. A D gene is named only where the DNA matches it firmly. Not all rows give a size; the values are once, few, many and, for expanded clones, a class.

d_call: -; v_call: TRBV20-1; clone_size: -; j_call: TRBJ2-1; cdr3_nt: TGCAGTGGGGGTAGCGGCAATGAGCAGTTCTTC; cdr3_aa: CSGGSGNEQFF
d_call: -; v_call: TRBV4-1; clone_size: -; j_call: TRBJ2-2; cdr3_nt: TGCGCCAGCAGCCCGGAGTCTAGCGCGCACGCCGGGGAGCTGTTTTTT; cdr3_aa: CASSPESSAHAGELFF
d_call: -; v_call: TRBV11-3; clone_size: few; j_call: TRBJ2-7; cdr3_nt: TGTGCCAGCAGCTTAGAAGCTAGGGAGAGGGCCCAGGAGCAGTACTTC; cdr3_aa: CASSLEARERAQEQYF
d_call: -; v_call: TRBV18; clone_size: -; j_call: TRBJ1-4; cdr3_nt: TGTGCCAGCTCACGATCTGTGAGAACTAATGAAAAACTGTTTTTT; cdr3_aa: CASSRSVRTNEKLFF
d_call: -; v_call: TRBV18; clone_size: -; j_call: TRBJ2-7; cdr3_nt: TGTGCCAGCTCGCGGGAACACCCCTACGAGCAGTACTTC; cdr3_aa: CASSREHPYEQYF
d_call: -; v_call: TRBV18; clone_size: -; j_call: TRBJ1-1; cdr3_nt: TGTGCCAGCTCCAGACAAGCCAGGATAGAAGCTTTCTTT; cdr3_aa: CASSRQARIEAFF
d_call: -; v_call: TRBV5-8; clone_size: -; j_call: TRBJ1-5; cdr3_nt: TGTGCCAGCAGCTTCAGCGGGACCCGGGATCAGCCCCAGCATTTT; cdr3_aa: CASSFSGTRDQPQHF
d_call: -; v_call: TRBV9; clone_size: -; j_call: TRBJ2-2; cdr3_nt: TGTGCCAGCAGCGCTCAGGGTTTCAGCGGGGAGCTGTTTTTT; cdr3_aa: CASSAQGFSGELFF
d_call: TRBD2; v_call: TRBV13; clone_size: -; j_call: TRBJ2-5; cdr3_nt: TGTGCCAGCAGCTCCACCCCCGGACTAGCGGGAGATGCAGGACAAGAGACCCAGTACTTC; cdr3_aa: CASSSTPGLAGDAGQETQYF
d_call: -; v_call: TRBV7-2; clone_size: -; j_call: TRBJ2-3; cdr3_nt: TGTGCCAGCAGCTTAGCGTCGGGGTCCCGTGATACGCAGTATTTT; cdr3_aa: CASSLASGSRDTQYF
d_call: TRBD2; v_call: TRBV4-3; clone_size: -; j_call: TRBJ2-3; cdr3_nt: TGCGCCAGCAGCCAAGATCCGGGACTAAACACAGATACGCAGTATTTT; cdr3_aa: CASSQDPGLNTDTQYF
d_call: -; v_call: TRBV15; clone_size: -; j_call: TRBJ2-7; cdr3_nt: TGTGCCACCAGCGAACAGGGTTGGGGCGACGAGCAGTACTTC; cdr3_aa: CATSEQGWGDEQYF
d_call: -; v_call: TRBV30; clone_size: -; j_call: TRBJ2-2; cdr3_nt: TGTACCTGGAGTGTAAAGCCCGGGGAGCTGTTTTTT; cdr3_aa: CTWSVKPGELFF
d_call: TRBD2; v_call: TRBV28; clone_size: -; j_call: TRBJ2-1; cdr3_nt: TGTGCCATCACGGCCCCCACTAGCGGTAATGAGCAGTTCTTC; cdr3_aa: CAITAPTSGNEQFF
d_call: TRBD1; v_call: TRBV19; clone_size: few; j_call: TRBJ2-7; cdr3_nt: TGTGCCAGTAGTATAGGACAGGGTGCCTACGAGCAGTACTTC; cdr3_aa: CASSIGQGAYEQYF
d_call: -; v_call: TRBV28; clone_size: -; j_call: TRBJ2-7; cdr3_nt: TGTGCCAGCACCCCGGGACAAACGTACTACGAGCAGTACTTC; cdr3_aa: CASTPGQTYYEQYF
d_call: -; v_call: TRBV4-3; clone_size: few; j_call: TRBJ2-3; cdr3_nt: TGCGCCAGCAGCCACGTACAGGGACGAGGGACAGATACGCAGTATTTT; cdr3_aa: CASSHVQGRGTDTQYF
d_call: -; v_call: TRBV7-9; clone_size: once; j_call: TRBJ2-7; cdr3_nt: TGTGCCAGCAGTCTCTCCTACGAGCAGTACTTC; cdr3_aa: CASSLSYEQYF
d_call: -; v_call: TRBV27; clone_size: -; j_call: TRBJ1-1; cdr3_nt: TGTGCCAGCAGTTTACAGGCCCGGCCGGACACTGAAGCTTTCTTT; cdr3_aa: CASSLQARPDTEAFF
d_call: -; v_call: TRBV29-1; clone_size: -; j_call: TRBJ1-1; cdr3_nt: TGCAGCGTCGGTTGGGGCTGGAACACTGAAGCTTTCTTT; cdr3_aa: CSVGWGWNTEAFF
d_call: TRBD2; v_call: TRBV28; clone_size: -; j_call: TRBJ2-2; cdr3_nt: TGTGCCAGCAGTTTAGGAGGGCTAGCGGGAGGGCGGACCGGGGAGCTGTTTTTT; cdr3_aa: CASSLGGLAGGRTGELFF
d_call: TRBD2; v_call: TRBV10-1; clone_size: -; j_call: TRBJ2-1; cdr3_nt: TGCGCCAGCAGGACTAGCGTGGGGTACAATGAGCAGTTCTTC; cdr3_aa: CASRTSVGYNEQFF
d_call: TRBD2; v_call: TRBV4-3; clone_size: -; j_call: TRBJ2-1; cdr3_nt: TGCGCCAGCAGCCAAGATTCTATGGGAGCGGGAGGCGGTGAGCAGTTCTTC; cdr3_aa: CASSQDSMGAGGGEQFF
d_call: -; v_call: TRBV5-1; clone_size: -; j_call: TRBJ2-5; cdr3_nt: TGCGCCAGCAGCTTCAAAGAGACCCAGTACTTC; cdr3_aa: CASSFKETQYF
d_call: TRBD2; v_call: TRBV7-6; clone_size: -; j_call: TRBJ2-1; cdr3_nt: TGTGCCAGCAGCTTAGTCTTTACGCTAGCGGGAGTAAATGAGCAGTTCTTC; cdr3_aa: CASSLVFTLAGVNEQFF